The TCR beta chain under discussion was sequenced for a study of neurological immune-mediated disorders. Findings of the study overall: Clinical and MRI features did not associate with the cluster found in multiple sclerosis patients. Phylogenetic analysis grouped 18 of 34 multiple sclerosis patients' repertoires together, suggesting a possible repertoire signature.

From 15-18 subjects, every sequencing run obtained over 200 million TCR-beta sequences. TCRdb called the 5' RACE reads again in MiXCR, with one record for every CDR3 protein. The sample lists more than 40,000 distinct CDR3 sequences, about 2% occurring once. Germline V gives CDR1 SGHRS, CDR2 YFSETQ. Trimming took 6 bases from V and 3 from J; bases not matched to a gene: 8. There are 14 residues in the CDR3. Many counts were recorded for this clonotype. Its target is unknown. From 2 million PBMCs stored at -80 C, the unsorted libraries were generated. Sequencing input: PBMCs. V and J are TRBV5-1 and TRBJ1-1; TRBD1 agrees at 7 bases. This clonotype was obtained from a woman between 35 and 50 years old with multiple sclerosis. The CDR3 is CASTLTGLDTEAFF. CDR3 in DNA: TGCGCCAGCACCCTGACAGGGCTGGACACTGAAGCTTTCTTT. The entire variable domain, with the rest obtained from reference TRBV5-1 and TRBJ1-1, is as follows: KAGVTQTPRYLIKTRGQQVTLSCSPISGHRSVSWYQQTPGQGLQFLFEYFSETQRNKGNFPGRFSGRQFSNSRSEMNVSTLELGDSALYLCASTLTGLDTEAFFGQGTRLTVV.